The 15 T cell receptor beta chains listed next were all sequenced from one sample in a study of blood T cell repertoires in COVID-19. The method was immunoSEQ multiplex PCR; TCRdb's version includes in-frame clones alone and lacks a portion of them. The table has fewer than 300,000 clones, 86% seen once; the top ten hold roughly 12%. The source material was peripheral blood. The receptors were gathered from a middle-aged man with COVID-19, enrolled during active disease.

The chain carries TRBV7-8 and TRBJ1-5; D is perhaps TRBD1 (5 bases). Trimming removed 1 base at V and 5 bases at J, with 9 bases between. This CDR3 is built from 14 residues. From germline, CDR1 is SGHVS and CDR2 FQNEAQ. CDR3 amino acids: CASSLVGQDQPQHF. The CDR3 DNA reads as TGTGCCAGCAGCTTAGTGGGGCAGGATCAGCCCCAGCATTTT.

The rearrangement links TRBV7-9 to TRBJ1-5; a weak D match, TRBD1 (6 bases). V lost 5 bases and J lost 1, with 24 bases in between. CDR3 length: 19 amino acids. Germline V gene sequence: CDR1 SEHNR, CDR2 FQNEAQ (reference sequence). The CDR3 DNA reads TGTGCCAGCAGCCGAGGGGGTTTCGGGGCAGGGTTGAGCAATCAGCCCCAGCATTTT. As protein: CASSRGGFGAGLSNQPQHF.

The V call is TRBV2, the J call TRBJ1-1; perhaps TRBD1 as D (5 bases). Germline V lookup: CDR1 SNHLY, CDR2 FYNNEI. The CDR3 length is 15 residues. V shed 4 bases and J shed 0 bases, with 12 bases lying between them. CDR3 region: CASSGGRSMNTEAFF. CDR3 nucleotide sequence: TGTGCCAGCAGTGGGGGGAGGTCGATGAACACTGAAGCTTTCTTT.

V is TRBV3-1 (or the pseudogene TRBV3-2) and J is TRBJ1-2, with D unclear. From germline, CDR1 is LGHDT and CDR2 YNNKEL (reference sequence). The V end was cut by 1 base, the J end by 1 base, with 10 bases between. The CDR3 is 15 residues long. CDR3 in DNA: TGTGCCAGCAGCCAAGCTCCGGGGAGTAACTATGGCTACACCTTC. Encoded protein: CASSQAPGSNYGYTF.

The chain joins TRBV5-6 to TRBJ1-6, with 10 nucleotides matching TRBD1. The CDR3 is made up of 16 amino acids. The germline CDR1 and CDR2 sequences are SGHDT and YYEEEE. Trimming removed 1 base from V and 8 bases from J; junction bases left unmatched: 6. The CDR3 loop reads CASSLFSGTGDSPLHF. The CDR3 DNA is TGTGCCAGCAGCTTGTTTTCCGGGACAGGGGATTCACCCCTCCACTTT.

Details on this clone: The sample has other DNA sequences that encode this CDR3 too. The rearrangement uses TRBV2 and TRBJ1-5, with no clear D. The germline CDR1 and CDR2 sequences are SNHLY and FYNNEI. The CDR3 runs 14 residues. V was trimmed by 2 bases and J by 5 bases, leaving 10 bases between them. CDR3 amino acids: CASSESGGDQPQHF. The CDR3 coding sequence is TGTGCCAGCAGTGAAAGTGGTGGAGATCAGCCCCAGCATTTT.

The rearrangement joins TRBV5-4 to TRBJ1-6; D unclear. V lost 0 bases, J lost 7 bases, and 8 bases lay in between. The germline CDR1 and CDR2 sequences are SGHNT and YYREEE (reference sequence). The CDR3 contains 14 residues. This CDR3 is CASSLDSTNSPLHF. In DNA form, the CDR3 reads TGTGCCAGCAGCTTGGACAGTACAAATTCACCCCTCCACTTT.

V usage is TRBV24-1 and J usage is TRBJ2-1; D call uncertain. The V end lost 3 bases, the J end lost 2 bases, and 7 bases lay between the germline ends. The CDR3 length is 14 residues. The V gene's germline CDR1 is KGHDR and CDR2 SFDVKD. The CDR3 coding sequence is TGTGCCACCAGTGATAGCATCCCCTACAATGAGCAGTTCTTC. Translating it yields CATSDSIPYNEQFF.

The gene calls are TRBV5-5 and TRBJ2-2; TRBD1 agrees at 12 bases. CDR1 is SGHKS, CDR2 YYEKEE, per germline (reference sequence). Germline trimming cut 1 base from V and 2 bases from J; bases unmatched to any gene: 12. This CDR3 spans 20 amino acids. The CDR3 is CASSLLPGTGGRANTGELFF. The CDR3 region has the DNA TGTGCCAGCAGCTTGCTGCCCGGGACAGGGGGCAGAGCCAACACCGGGGAGCTGTTTTTT. Using reference TRBV5-5 and TRBJ2-2 for the parts outside the CDR3, the full variable domain is DAGVTQSPTHLIKTRGQQVTLRCSPISGHKSVSWYQQVLGQGPQFIFQYYEKEERGRGNFPDRFSARQFPNYSSELNVNALLLGDSALYLCASSLLPGTGGRANTGELFFGEGSRLTVL.

The chain carries TRBV2 and TRBJ1-5, with D possibly TRBD1 on 6 matching bases. The germline gives CDR1 SNHLY, CDR2 FYNNEI. Trimming shortened V by 6 bases and J by 5 bases, and 17 bases separated the two germline ends. The length of the CDR3 is 15 residues. The CDR3 DNA reads TGTGCCAGCAGCTGGAACAGGGAAGGATATCAGCCCCAGCATTTT. Translation: CASSWNREGYQPQHF. Together with reference TRBV2 and TRBJ1-5, the CDR3 gives the full variable domain: EPEVTQTPSHQVTQMGQEVILRCVPISNHLYFYWYRQILGQKVEFLVSFYNNEISEKSEIFDDQFSVERPDGSNFTLKIRSTKLEDSAMYFCASSWNREGYQPQHFGDGTRLSIL.

This rearrangement joins TRBV7-2 to TRBJ1-3; 9 bases agree with TRBD1. V shed 5 bases and J 3 bases; nucleotides not matched to a gene: 5. Germline V gives CDR1 SGHTA, CDR2 FQGNSA. This CDR3 spans 15 amino acids. For the CDR3, the DNA is TGTGCCAGCAGCGGGGGACAGGGCGGTGGAAACACCATATATTTT. Residues: CASSGGQGGGNTIYF. Based on the CDR3 plus reference TRBV7-2 and TRBJ1-3, the full variable domain is GAGVSQSPSNKVTEKGKDVELRCDPISGHTALYWYRQSLGQGLEFLIYFQGNSAPDKSGLPSDRFSAERTGGSVSTLTIQRTQQEDSAVYLCASSGGQGGGNTIYFGEGSWLTVV.

The chain uses TRBV19 and TRBJ2-7; D is perhaps TRBD2 (7 bases). CDR1 is LNHDA and CDR2 is SQIVND in the germline V gene (reference sequence). V was cut by 3 bases and J by 3 bases, with 12 bases left in between. The CDR3 has 14 residues. In DNA form, the CDR3 reads TGTGCCAGTAGTATGGCCGGGGGGCTCTACGAGCAGTACTTC. Translated: CASSMAGGLYEQYF. The full variable domain, in which reference TRBV19 and TRBJ2-7 provide the parts outside the CDR3, is DGGITQSPKYLFRKEGQNVTLSCEQNLNHDAMYWYRQDPGQGLRLIYYSQIVNDFQKGDIAEGYSVSREKKESFPLTVTSAQKNPTAFYLCASSMAGGLYEQYFGPGTRLTVT.

The V call is TRBV7-2, the J call TRBJ1-6; D remains unclear. The CDR3 is 16 residues long. V lost 1 base and J 7 bases, leaving 14 bases between the germline ends. Per germline, CDR1 SGHTA and CDR2 FQGNSA. Here the CDR3 DNA reads TGTGCCAGCAGCTTAGTTGGCCCGGGAGGGAATTCACCCCTCCACTTT. Translated: CASSLVGPGGNSPLHF.

This chain uses TRBV30 with TRBJ1-4; a weak D match, TRBD1 (5 bases). The V and J ends lost 6 bases and 8 bases respectively, with 16 bases between them. Per germline, CDR1 GTSNPN and CDR2 SVGIG (reference sequence). This CDR3 has 13 amino acids. The chain's CDR3 is CACPGGVEEKLFF. In DNA form, the CDR3 reads TGTGCCTGCCCTGGGGGGGTAGAAGAAAAACTGTTTTTT.

The genes are TRBV14 and TRBJ1-6, with TRBD1 as a possible D gene (5 bases). This CDR3 spans 15 amino acids. Germline V lookup: CDR1 SGHDN, CDR2 FVKESK. Deletions cut 4 bases from V and 9 bases from J, with 16 bases between. The CDR3 loop reads CASSPGPAQGSPLHF. For the CDR3, the DNA is TGTGCCAGCAGCCCAGGGCCGGCGCAGGGTTCACCCCTCCACTTT.